Shown below are 25 T cell receptor beta chains from a single sample sequenced in a study of glioma-infiltrating T cells (dated by TCRdb to between 2015 and 2016). Reads for this sample came from an Illumina MiSeq. The iRepertoire nested amplicon-rescue multiplex PCR (arm-PCR) platform was used to amplify TCR alpha and beta CDR3 regions from RNA. TCRdb's own reprocessing of the public reads used fastp at Q25 and MiXCR and kept productive beta chains. CDR3 protein duplicates are merged, each entry listing the most common genes and DNA. This sample holds more than 300,000 distinct CDR3 sequences; roughly two fifths were observed only once. The ten largest make up about 12% of the sample. Sequenced material: glioma tissue, nonneoplastic brain tissue, or PBMCs (not recorded which). The receptor source for this set is a human donor with low-grade glioma or glioblastoma, undergoing nonglioma brain surgery, or in good health (not recorded which).

The chain has TRBV19 and TRBJ1-5, with 8 bases that match TRBD1. Germline assignment: CDR1 LNHDA and CDR2 SQIVND (reference sequence). V shed 6 bases, J shed 4 bases, and the junction held 11 bases outside the gene matches. The CDR3 contains 16 residues. The CDR3 spells CASRLGQVTFNQPQHF. The CDR3 DNA follows: TGTGCCAGTAGATTGGGACAGGTGACTTTTAATCAGCCCCAGCATTTT.

This clonotype was seen many times. V is TRBV28 and J is TRBJ2-1, with TRBD2 matching over 8 bases. The CDR3 runs 18 residues. Germline V CDR1 and CDR2: MDHEN, SYDVKM. V shed 4 bases, J shed 0 bases, and the junction held 11 bases outside the gene matches. CDR3 sequence (DNA): TGTGCCAGCAGTTCGGGGTTATCGGGGGGGAGCTCCTACAATGAGCAGTTCTTC. Residues: CASSSGLSGGSSYNEQFF.

This clonotype was counted ten times or more. This chain links TRBV15 with TRBJ2-1; 9 nucleotides align to TRBD2. Germline assignment: CDR1 LNHNV and CDR2 YYDKDF (reference sequence). The CDR3 runs 16 residues. After removal of 3 bases from V and 5 bases from J, the junction contained 8 bases not matched to a gene. The DNA for the CDR3 is TGTGCCACCAGCAGGGTAACTAGCGGGTTTAACAATGAGCAGTTCTTC. Its translation: CATSRVTSGFNNEQFF.

Note on this clonotype: This may come from a read error, since a much larger clone is one base off. The chain uses TRBV27 and TRBJ1-6; a weak D match, TRBD1 (5 bases). From germline, CDR1 is MNHEY and CDR2 SMNVEV (reference sequence). CDR3 length: 15 residues. This CDR3 reads CASSLGQGPTLPPHF. The CDR3 DNA follows: TGTGCCAGCAGTTTAGGACAAGGCCCTACTCTACCCCCCCACTTT.

The gene calls are TRBV10-3 and TRBJ2-7, with 12 bases that match TRBD2. J lost 3 bases, V lost 6 bases, and 6 bases had no gene match. This CDR3 region has 15 residues. CDR1 and CDR2 (germline): ENHRY, SYGVKD. In DNA form, the CDR3 reads TGTGCCATCAGGGAGACTAGCGGGAGCGTCTACGAGCAGTACTTC. It translates to CAIRETSGSVYEQYF.

The sample holds a few counts of this clonotype. This may come from a read error, since a much larger clone is one base off. The chain carries TRBV28 and TRBJ2-7; the match to TRBD2 covers 14 bases. Germline CDR1 and CDR2: MDHEN and SYDVKM. This CDR3 is built from 15 residues. CDR3 in amino acids: CASSQGLAGAYGQYF. DNA of the CDR3: TGTGCCAGCAGCCAGGGACTAGCGGGAGCCTACGGGCAGTACTTC.

About this clonotype: A much bigger clone sits one base away, suggesting this may be a read error. The chain has TRBV6-2 or TRBV6-3 and TRBJ2-2; D call uncertain. Germline CDR1 is MNHEY and CDR2 is SVGEGT. This CDR3 has 14 residues. DNA for the CDR3: TGTGCCAGCAGTTACGCTCTAAACACCGTGGAGCTGTTTTTT. Its protein product is CASSYALNTVELFF.

The CDR3 DNA reads TGTGCCAGCAGTGATCGACAGGGAGCTAACTATGGCTACACCTTC. As protein: CASSDRQGANYGYTF. The gene calls are TRBV28 and TRBJ1-2, with 7 bases that match TRBD1. V lost 5 bases, J lost 0 bases, and 6 bases stayed unmatched. CDR1 and CDR2 (germline): MDHEN, SYDVKM. There are 15 residues in the CDR3.

With regard to this clonotype: Since the CDR3 does not end with the conserved phenylalanine or tryptophan, this likely comes from a read error. The V call is TRBV20-1, the J call TRBJ1-4, with D possibly matching TRBD1 (6 bases). The CDR3 sequence is 13 residues long. Trimming left V 5 bases short and J 0 bases short, with 7 bases between. In germline, CDR1 is DFQATT, CDR2 SNEGSKA (reference sequence). The CDR3: CSAHRATNEKLFL. Here the CDR3 DNA reads TGCAGTGCTCACAGGGCAACTAATGAAAAACTGTTTCTT.

There are many counts of this clonotype. The V and J genes are TRBV18 and TRBJ2-1, with 10 bases matching TRBD2. Per germline, CDR1 KGHSH and CDR2 LQKENI. The CDR3 sequence is 15 residues long. V shed 8 bases, J shed 4 bases, and the junction held 8 bases outside the gene matches. The CDR3: CASSPGLAEYNEQFF. For the CDR3, the DNA is TGTGCCAGCAGTCCAGGACTAGCGGAGTACAATGAGCAGTTCTTC. The variable domain in full, with the rest retrieved from reference TRBV18 and TRBJ2-1, is NAGVMQNPRHLVRRRGQEARLRCSPMKGHSHVYWYRQLPEEGLKFMVYLQKENIIDESGMPKERFSAEFPKEGPSILRIQQVVRGDSAAYFCASSPGLAEYNEQFFGPGTRLTVL.

This clonotype was observed a few times. This chain uses TRBV4-2 with TRBJ2-3, with D possibly being TRBD1 or TRBD2 (5 bases each). The CDR3 is 15 residues long. Trimming took 2 bases from V and 2 from J, leaving 11 bases between them. CDR1 and CDR2 from the germline V gene are LGHNA and YNFKEQ. The CDR3 coding sequence is TGTGCCAGCAGCCAACCGGGACCATCCACAGATACGCAGTATTTT. Protein product: CASSQPGPSTDTQYF.

The chain has TRBV10-3 and TRBJ2-2, with 11 bases identical to TRBD2. The CDR3 sequence is 12 residues long. J lost 8 bases, V lost 10 bases, and 3 bases had no gene match. Germline lookup yields CDR1 ENHRY and CDR2 SYGVKD. The CDR3 DNA follows: TGTGCCACGACTAGCGGGACGGGGGAGCTGTTTTTT. Translation: CATTSGTGELFF.

In the case of this clonotype: Possible read error: a much larger clone is one base away. The CDR3 DNA sequence: TGTGCCAGCAGTTCCCCCTCGGGGACTGCCGATACGCAGTATTTT. Its translation is CASSSPSGTADTQYF. The chain uses TRBV28 and TRBJ2-3; weak D call: TRBD2 (6 bases). The germline gives CDR1 MDHEN, CDR2 SYDVKM. The V end lost 4 bases, the J end lost 6 bases, and 17 bases lay between the germline ends. CDR3 length equals 15 residues.

The J gene is TRBJ2-5, the V gene TRBV4-3; D might be TRBD1 or TRBD2, each matching 6 bases. V lost 0 bases to trimming and J lost 4 bases, with 12 bases between them. The germline CDR1 and CDR2 sequences are LGHNA and YSLEER. The CDR3 loop spans 15 amino acids. The chain's CDR3 is CASSQEGGLRETQYF. The CDR3 DNA follows: TGCGCCAGCAGCCAAGAGGGGGGCCTCCGAGAGACCCAGTACTTC.

As concerns this clonotype: An end of the junction differs from the germline gene, which may be a read error. This chain uses TRBV20-1 with TRBJ2-1; D not certain. The germline V gene has CDR1 DFQATT and CDR2 SNEGSKA (reference sequence). This CDR3 has 14 residues. CDR3 region: CSAPGPMRYNGQFF. The CDR3 DNA reads as TGCAGTGCACCGGGCCCCATGCGCTACAATGGGCAGTTCTTC.

To note about this clonotype: A much larger clonotype is one base distant, so this may be a read error. The missing conserved phenylalanine or tryptophan at the end of this CDR3 makes a read error likely. This chain connects TRBV20-1 to TRBJ2-3; D remains unclear. V was clipped by 5 bases and J by 8 bases, with 20 bases between them. The CDR3 loop spans 14 amino acids. CDR1 is DFQATT, CDR2 SNEGSKA, per germline (reference sequence). The CDR3, as DNA: TGCAGTGCTTTCCCGGGTGGGCTAGACGGTACGCAGTATTTA. It codes for CSAFPGGLDGTQYL.

This chain links TRBV20-1 with TRBJ1-5; 7 nucleotides match TRBD1. This CDR3 is built from 12 residues. The V gene's germline CDR1 is DFQATT and CDR2 SNEGSKA (reference sequence). V trimming: 4 bases; J trimming: 12 bases; junction bases outside the gene matches: 9. The CDR3: CSAMATQGVQHF. CDR3 coding DNA: TGCAGTGCTATGGCCACTCAGGGGGTCCAGCATTTT.

The count of this clonotype is one. This clone may be a read error of a much larger clone one base away. The chain uses TRBV2 and TRBJ2-1; 12 bases map to TRBD2. This CDR3 is built from 15 residues. Germline values: CDR1 SNHLY, CDR2 FYNNEI. J lost 11 bases, V lost 4 bases, and 9 bases had no gene match. Written as DNA, the CDR3 is TGTGCCAGCAGTGCACCTAGCGGGAGGGGAAATCAGCAGTTCTTC. Translating gives CASSAPSGRGNQQFF. Together with reference TRBV2 and TRBJ2-1, the CDR3 gives the full variable domain: EPEVTQTPSHQVTQMGQEVILRCVPISNHLYFYWYRQILGQKVEFLVSFYNNEISEKSEIFDDQFSVERPDGSNFTLKIRSTKLEDSAMYFCASSAPSGRGNQQFFGPGTRLTVL.

Concerning this clonotype itself: One base away lies a much larger clone, so this may be a sequencing read error. V and J are TRBV6-5 and TRBJ1-6; D perhaps matches TRBD1 (6 bases). The length of the CDR3 is 12 residues. V lost 3 bases to trimming and J lost 13 bases, with 10 bases between them. Germline V lookup: CDR1 MNHEY, CDR2 SVGAGI. CDR3 sequence reads: CASSYPGAPLHF. The CDR3 DNA reads TGTGCCAGCAGTTATCCAGGGGCGCCCCTCCACTTT.

The chain recombines TRBV5-4 with TRBJ2-7; D is unclear. The germline V gene encodes CDR1 SGHNT and CDR2 YYREEE (reference sequence). The CDR3 is 14 residues long. The V end lost 3 bases, the J end lost 5 bases, and 15 bases lay between the germline ends. CDR3 loop: CASSYPGTENEQYF. The CDR3 coding sequence is TGTGCCAGCAGCTATCCGGGCACTGAGAACGAGCAGTACTTC.

As to this clonotype: Being one base from a much bigger clone, this may be a read error. This rearrangement joins TRBV7-2 to TRBJ2-3; 9 bases align to TRBD1. The CDR3 contains 18 residues. V dropped 5 bases and J dropped 0; count of bases not matched to a gene: 12. Germline CDR1 is SGHTA and CDR2 is FQGNSA. This chain's CDR3 is CASSQTRYGQGSTDTQYF. The CDR3, as DNA: TGTGCCAGCAGCCAAACCCGATATGGACAGGGGAGCACAGATACGCAGTATTTT.

The chain has TRBV27 and TRBJ2-1, with no clear D. Trimming shortened V by 3 bases and J by 9 bases, and 12 bases separated the two germline ends. This CDR3 is 13 amino acids long. Germline CDR1 reads MNHEY; CDR2 reads SMNVEV (reference sequence). The CDR3 spells CASSFSSASEQFF. CDR3 nucleotides: TGTGCCAGCAGTTTTTCCAGCGCCAGTGAGCAGTTCTTC.

This clonotype showed up many times. The chain has TRBV6-1 and TRBJ2-1; TRBD2 aligns across 7 bases. V lost 6 bases to trimming and J lost 4 bases; unmatched junction nucleotides: 12. The CDR3 runs to 16 residues. Per the germline V gene, CDR1 is MNHNS and CDR2 is SASEGT. For the CDR3, the DNA is TGTGCCAGCAGCCCCTATGGGGGACTAATATACAATGAGCAGTTCTTC. Translated: CASSPYGGLIYNEQFF.

The chain links TRBV20-1 to TRBJ2-3; D gene uncertain. The germline gives CDR1 DFQATT, CDR2 SNEGSKA (reference sequence). V lost 5 bases, J lost 0 bases, and 18 bases lay in between. This CDR3 contains 16 residues. CDR3 sequence: CSAAAPKLDSTDTQYF. The CDR3 bases are TGCAGTGCTGCCGCGCCTAAATTGGACAGCACAGATACGCAGTATTTT.

The CDR3 nucleotides read TGTGCCAGCAGTTTAGCGCGGAGCAATCAGCCCCAGCATTTT. This translates into CASSLARSNQPQHF. V and J are TRBV12-3 or TRBV12-4 and TRBJ1-5; unclear D gene. The CDR3 covers 14 residues. V lost 0 bases to trimming and J lost 1 base, with 4 bases between them.